The clone carrying this T cell receptor (beta chain) turned up a few times. Its antigen is currently unknown. The same CDR3 is also encoded by other DNA sequences in this sample. Germline V gene sequence: CDR1 SEHNR, CDR2 FQNEAQ (reference sequence). The J segment lost 1 base and the V segment lost 3 bases, leaving 3 bases of the junction unmatched. The CDR3 is 15 amino acids. These data originate in a study of shared clonotypes between healthy human individuals. Study results and caveats: Non-shared clonotypes were found to have lower generation probabilities than the clonotypes that were shared by all four of the sorted-subset donors. Sequencing depth was expected to influence donor clonotype sharing. Researchers found naive subsets generally carried larger estimated richness than memory subsets. Sampling involved blood alone; tissue repertoires likely differ.

TCRdb's copy holds only in-frame clones and misses some; the assay was immunoSEQ multiplex PCR. Of 950,000 to 1,300,000 clones in the sample, about 75% were seen once. The chain employs TRBV7-9 and TRBJ1-1, with 9 nucleotides matching TRBD1. The sequencing sample was made of memory CD4+ T cells sorted from blood. Subset defined: CD45RA-negative fraction. The TCR comes from a young man in good health. DNA for the CDR3: TGTGCCAGCAGCTTGGGACAGGGACCGAACACTGAAGCTTTCTTT. It is translated as CASSLGQGPNTEAFF.